This T cell receptor (beta chain) was sequenced during a study of blood T cell repertoires in COVID-19. Study in general: Samples came from the United States, Italy and Spain, spanning acute and convalescent COVID-19. PBMCs, B-cell-depleted T cells, or T cells were the source of the cDNA or gDNA that made up the material.

In the authors' workflow: Amplification of reference gene primers was used by the study to estimate nucleated cell counts. Method: immunoSEQ multiplex PCR; TCRdb's copy keeps in-frame clones and lacks some. Clone size and V and J calls were adopted from that table, with D and trimming inferred from the DNA. The data contain some 100,000 clones, around 88% of them singletons. The V end lost 0 bases, the J end lost 4 bases, and 5 bases lay between the germline ends. Germline V CDR1 and CDR2: SGHTS, YDEGEE. The length of the CDR3 is 13 residues. The chain has TRBV5-8 and TRBJ2-1; the D is unclear. This TCR was sampled from a woman in her 70s with acute or convalescent COVID-19. Sequences were obtained from peripheral blood. In DNA form, the CDR3 reads TGTGCCAGCAGCTTGGCACGGTACAATGAGCAGTTCTTC. This codes for CASSLARYNEQFF.